This T cell receptor (beta chain) appears in the sequencing data of a study of blood T cell repertoires in COVID-19. Study at large: Sources were T cells, B-cell-depleted T cells, or PBMCs; the material itself was cDNA or gDNA.

Some clones are missing from TCRdb's copy, which holds only in-frame ones; the method was immunoSEQ multiplex PCR. This sample has more than 250,000 clones, with roughly nine tenths found just once. All enrollees were roughly 18 to 89 years old and from 20 to 30 US areas. Membership in each cohort depended on participant-reported clinical history. Germline trimming cut 5 bases from V and 1 base from J; bases unmatched to any gene: 4. This CDR3 has 16 residues. Germline V gene lookup returns CDR1 SGHAT and CDR2 FQNNGV. V gene TRBV11-2 combines with J gene TRBJ2-1, with 11 bases lining up with TRBD2. The origin of this receptor is a woman between 40 and 50 years old who had recovered from COVID-19. The specimen sequenced was PBMCs or T cells enriched from blood (not recorded which). The CDR3, as DNA: TGTGCCAGCAGCGTAACTAGCGGGGGTTCCTACAATGAGCAGTTCTTC. Translating it yields CASSVTSGGSYNEQFF.